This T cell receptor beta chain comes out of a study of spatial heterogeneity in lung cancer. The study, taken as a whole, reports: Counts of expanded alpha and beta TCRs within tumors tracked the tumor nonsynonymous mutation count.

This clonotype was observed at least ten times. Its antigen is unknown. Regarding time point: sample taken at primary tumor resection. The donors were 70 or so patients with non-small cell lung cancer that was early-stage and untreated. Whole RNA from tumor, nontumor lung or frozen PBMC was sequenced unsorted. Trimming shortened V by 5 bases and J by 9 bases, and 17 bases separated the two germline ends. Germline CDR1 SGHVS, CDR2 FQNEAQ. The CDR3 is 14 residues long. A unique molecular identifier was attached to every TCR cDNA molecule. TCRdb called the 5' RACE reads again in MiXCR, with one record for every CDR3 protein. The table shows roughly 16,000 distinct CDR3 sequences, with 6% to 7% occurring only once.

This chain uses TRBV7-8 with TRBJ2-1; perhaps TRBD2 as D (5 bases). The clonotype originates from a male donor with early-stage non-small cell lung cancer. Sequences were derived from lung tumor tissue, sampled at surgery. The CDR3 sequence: CASSPPGSEVEQFF. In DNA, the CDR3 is TGTGCCAGCAGCCCCCCGGGGAGCGAGGTTGAGCAGTTCTTC.